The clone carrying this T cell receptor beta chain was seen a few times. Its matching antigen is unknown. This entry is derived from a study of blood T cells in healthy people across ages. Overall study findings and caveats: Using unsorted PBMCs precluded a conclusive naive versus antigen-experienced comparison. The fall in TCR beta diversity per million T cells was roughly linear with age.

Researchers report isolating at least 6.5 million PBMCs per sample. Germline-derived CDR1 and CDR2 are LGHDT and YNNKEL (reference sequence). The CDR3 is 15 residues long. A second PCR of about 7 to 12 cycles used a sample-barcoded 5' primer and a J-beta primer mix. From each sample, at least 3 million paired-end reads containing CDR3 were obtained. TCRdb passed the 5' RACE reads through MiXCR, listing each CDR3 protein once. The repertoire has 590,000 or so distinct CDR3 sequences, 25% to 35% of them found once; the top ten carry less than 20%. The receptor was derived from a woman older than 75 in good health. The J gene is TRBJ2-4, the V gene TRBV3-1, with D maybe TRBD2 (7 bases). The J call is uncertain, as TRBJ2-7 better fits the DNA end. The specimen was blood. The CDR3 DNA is TGTGCCAGCAGCCCGGTGGCGGGGGCCCGAATCGAGCAGTACTTC. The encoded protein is CASSPVAGARIEQYF.